This T cell receptor beta chain was sequenced during a study of shared clonotypes between healthy human individuals. The ends were cut back, 0 bases at V and 1 base at J, with 9 bases in the middle. Germline V gene data show CDR1 as SGHVS and CDR2 as FQNEAQ. This CDR3 is built from 15 residues. TCRdb keeps only in-frame clones here, not all; method: immunoSEQ multiplex PCR. The repertoire includes about 1.5 million clones, about 96% of them detected once, and roughly 1.1% sits in the top ten. The V gene is TRBV7-8, the J gene TRBJ1-1; D ambiguous. Sequencing input: naive CD4+ T cells sorted from blood. Regarding subset: CD45RA+ positively selected. The clonotype originates from a man between 25 and 39 years old in good health. CDR3 DNA: TGTGCCAGCAGCTTAGCGGGCAGCCCGAACACTGAAGCTTTCTTT. Its protein product is CASSLAGSPNTEAFF.